One and the same sample provided the 29 T cell receptor beta chains below, sequenced in a study of blood T cell repertoires in COVID-19. The data were produced by immunoSEQ multiplex PCR, yet TCRdb's version contains in-frame clones alone and is incomplete. Altogether under 350,000 clones are present, approximately 90% being singletons, with the ten largest covering about 4.6%. Source material: peripheral blood. The source is a man aged 40-50 years with acute or convalescent COVID-19.

This clone was seen a few times. The chain recombines TRBV2 with TRBJ2-1, with D possibly matching TRBD1 (5 bases). V was shortened by 5 bases and J by 5 bases, with 16 bases between the two germline ends. Germline CDR1 SNHLY, CDR2 FYNNEI. The length of the CDR3 is 15 residues. CDR3 nucleotide sequence: TGTGCCAGCAGTACCGGTGGGGCTAGAGACAATGAGCAGTTCTTC. It codes for CASSTGGARDNEQFF.

The sample holds a few counts of this clone. The chain combines TRBV7-2 with TRBJ1-1, with TRBD1 as a possible D gene (6 bases). The CDR3 is 14 residues long. V dropped 5 bases and J dropped 2 bases, with 12 bases sitting between them. Per germline, CDR1 SGHTA and CDR2 FQGNSA. The CDR3 region has the DNA TGTGCCAGCAGCCAAGACAGGATTAACACTGAAGCTTTCTTT. This codes for CASSQDRINTEAFF.

This chain connects TRBV5-4 to TRBJ2-1; 9 bases agree with TRBD1. CDR1 SGHNT and CDR2 YYREEE come from the germline V gene (reference sequence). This CDR3 contains 15 residues. The V and J ends lost 6 bases and 8 bases, in that order; junction bases with no gene match: 12. CDR3 in amino acids: CASTDDRGDIDEQFF. As DNA, the CDR3 is TGTGCCAGCACTGATGACAGGGGGGACATCGATGAGCAGTTCTTC.

In this sample, this clone turned up once. The chain recombines TRBV19 with TRBJ1-2; D perhaps matches TRBD1 (6 bases). The CDR3 sequence is 13 residues long. V was trimmed by 6 bases and J by 4 bases, leaving 12 bases between them. CDR1 is LNHDA and CDR2 is SQIVND in the germline V gene (reference sequence). The chain's CDR3 is CASSQQGPYGYTF. In DNA, the CDR3 is TGTGCCAGTAGCCAACAGGGTCCCTATGGCTACACCTTC.

The V gene is TRBV7-8, the J gene TRBJ2-7; TRBD1 matches 7 bases. Germline V gene data show CDR1 as SGHVS and CDR2 as FQNEAQ. The CDR3 extends over 16 amino acids. The junction had 9 bases not matched to a gene; V was cut back by 1 base and J by 3 bases. CDR3 residues: CASSLGGGRTGYEQYF. The DNA of the CDR3 is TGTGCCAGCAGCTTAGGAGGTGGTAGGACAGGCTACGAGCAGTACTTC. Full variable domain (remainder filled in from reference TRBV7-8 and TRBJ2-7): GAGVSQSPRYKVAKRGQDVALRCDPISGHVSLFWYQQALGQGPEFLTYFQNEAQLDKSGLPSDRFFAERPEGSVSTLKIQRTQQEDSAVYLCASSLGGGRTGYEQYFGPGTRLTVT.

The V call is TRBV7-9, the J call TRBJ1-2, with 7 bases matching TRBD1. V shed 5 bases and J 8 bases; nucleotides not matched to a gene: 11. Per germline, CDR1 SEHNR and CDR2 FQNEAQ (reference sequence). This CDR3 comprises 14 residues. CDR3 in DNA: TGTGCCAGCAGCGTTTCGACAGGGTCGGGAGGCTACACCTTC. Amino acids: CASSVSTGSGGYTF.

This chain uses TRBV13 with TRBJ2-2, with 11 bases lining up with TRBD1. Losses at the gene ends were 0 bases for V and 7 bases for J; bases not matched to a gene: 10. Germline CDR1 is PRHDT and CDR2 is FYEKMQ (reference sequence). The CDR3 runs 18 residues. This CDR3 is CASSLGISGQGASGELFF. The DNA of the CDR3 is TGTGCCAGCAGCTTAGGCATTTCCGGACAGGGGGCGAGCGGGGAGCTGTTTTTT. The full variable domain, rest sourced from reference TRBV13 and TRBJ2-2, is AAGVIQSPRHLIKEKRETATLKCYPIPRHDTVYWYQQGPGQDPQFLISFYEKMQSDKGSIPDRFSAQQFSDYHSELNMSSLELGDSALYFCASSLGISGQGASGELFFGEGSRLTVL.

The V gene is TRBV6-5, the J gene TRBJ1-1; D is uncertain. There are 14 residues in the CDR3. Looked up from germline, CDR1 is MNHEY and CDR2 is SVGAGI. V gave up 3 bases and J gave up 1 base, with 9 bases separating them. The CDR3 loop is CASSYDTWNTEAFF. Here the CDR3 DNA reads TGTGCCAGCAGTTATGACACTTGGAACACTGAAGCTTTCTTT.

The chain employs TRBV6-5 and TRBJ2-1; 13 bases fit TRBD2. Trimming took 5 bases from V and 4 from J; bases not matched to a gene: 2. Germline values: CDR1 MNHEY, CDR2 SVGAGI. This CDR3 comprises 15 residues. This chain's CDR3 is CASSRLAGGYNEQFF. CDR3 nucleotide sequence: TGTGCCAGCAGTCGACTAGCGGGGGGTTACAATGAGCAGTTCTTC.

The rearrangement links TRBV20-1 to TRBJ2-1, with 11 positions matching TRBD2. Germline assignment: CDR1 DFQATT and CDR2 SNEGSKA (reference sequence). The J segment lost 4 bases and the V segment lost 3 bases, leaving 8 bases of the junction unmatched. The CDR3 length is 16 residues. CDR3 sequence reads: CSASGVASGRYNEQFF. Here the CDR3 DNA reads TGCAGTGCTAGTGGGGTCGCTAGCGGGAGGTACAATGAGCAGTTCTTC.

V is TRBV2 and J is TRBJ2-1; 10 bases agree with TRBD2. This CDR3 is built from 15 residues. CDR1 is SNHLY and CDR2 is FYNNEI in the germline V gene. Trimming took 6 bases from V and 7 from J; bases not matched to a gene: 9. The CDR3 region is CASRQERGGRNEQFF. The CDR3 coding sequence is TGTGCCAGCAGACAAGAGCGGGGGGGCCGGAATGAGCAGTTCTTC.

The rearrangement joins TRBV5-4 to TRBJ1-2; 7 bases fit TRBD1. From germline, CDR1 is SGHNT and CDR2 YYREEE (reference sequence). V lost 2 bases to trimming and J lost 4 bases; unmatched junction nucleotides: 2. The CDR3 consists of 13 residues. The CDR3 DNA follows: TGTGCCAGCAGCTTCCCAGGGGGCTATGGCTACACCTTC. Its translation is CASSFPGGYGYTF.

The chain employs TRBV2 and TRBJ1-1, with a possible D match to TRBD1 (5 bases). The V end lost 2 bases, the J end lost 5 bases, and 15 bases lay between the germline ends. The V gene's germline CDR1 is SNHLY and CDR2 FYNNEI. The CDR3 length is 15 residues. The DNA of the CDR3 is TGTGCCAGCAGTGAACTGGGGCCGCTAGGGACTGAAGCTTTCTTT. Translation gives CASSELGPLGTEAFF.

J is TRBJ1-4 and V is TRBV6-1, with D possibly TRBD1 on 6 matching bases. The length of the CDR3 is 14 residues. Trimming removed 2 bases at V and 5 bases at J, with 9 bases between. Per germline, CDR1 MNHNS and CDR2 SASEGT. CDR3 in amino acids: CASSETGLNEKLFF. CDR3 sequence (DNA): TGTGCCAGCAGTGAAACAGGGCTCAATGAAAAACTGTTTTTT.

This chain joins TRBV5-1 and TRBJ2-3, with 7 bases fitting TRBD2. Germline loops: CDR1 SGHRS, CDR2 YFSETQ. The CDR3 sequence is 15 residues long. The V gene end was trimmed by 1 base and the J gene end by 4 bases; junction bases not matched to a gene: 6. The CDR3 region has the DNA TGCGCCAGCAGCTTGATCTCGGGAGGCGCAGATACGCAGTATTTT. As protein: CASSLISGGADTQYF.

The sample holds one count of this clone. The chain carries TRBV7-9 and TRBJ1-2; possibly TRBD1 for D (5 bases). Trimming took off 1 base at V and 5 bases at J, with 8 bases between the two ends. Germline V gene data show CDR1 as SEHNR and CDR2 as FQNEAQ (reference sequence). The CDR3 runs 13 residues. The DNA for the CDR3 is TGTGCCAGCAGCTTAGGAGCAGGGTATGGCTACACCTTC. Translating gives CASSLGAGYGYTF.

This chain uses TRBV12-5 with TRBJ2-7; 9 nucleotides align to TRBD1. Germline-derived CDR1 and CDR2 are LGHNT and FRNRAP. This CDR3 is 16 amino acids long. Trimming removed 0 bases from V and 5 bases from J; junction bases left unmatched: 8. The CDR3 bases are TGTGCTAGTGGTTTGGTAGTGGGACAGGGAGGTAACGAGCAGTACTTC. It codes for CASGLVVGQGGNEQYF.

This chain uses TRBV11-1 with TRBJ2-1; 9 bases line up with TRBD1. The CDR3 runs to 15 residues. Germline loops: CDR1 SGHAT, CDR2 FQDESV (reference sequence). J gave up 2 bases and V 4 bases, and 3 bases lay outside the gene matches. Here the CDR3 reads CASSSGTGTYNEQFF. CDR3 coding DNA: TGTGCCAGCAGCTCCGGGACAGGGACCTACAATGAGCAGTTCTTC. The full variable domain, rest sourced from reference TRBV11-1 and TRBJ2-1, is EAEVAQSPRYKITEKSQAVAFWCDPISGHATLYWYRQILGQGPELLVQFQDESVVDDSQLPKDRFSAERLKGVDSTLKIQPAELGDSAMYLCASSSGTGTYNEQFFGPGTRLTVL.

J is TRBJ2-2 and V is TRBV5-1; 11 bases are a match to TRBD1. This CDR3 region has 16 residues. CDR1 and CDR2 from the germline V gene are SGHRS and YFSETQ. J gave up 6 bases and V 1 base, and 5 bases lay outside the gene matches. CDR3 sequence: CASSLLGTGGSGELFF. The CDR3 DNA reads as TGCGCCAGCAGCTTGTTGGGGACAGGGGGTTCCGGGGAGCTGTTTTTT.

In this sample, this clone turned up a few times. The V gene is TRBV19, the J gene TRBJ1-2; tentative D call: TRBD1 (6 bases). The CDR3 contains 13 residues. V was cut by 3 bases and J by 8 bases, with 13 bases left in between. Germline V CDR1 and CDR2: LNHDA, SQIVND (reference sequence). Here the CDR3 DNA reads TGTGCCAGTAGTATCCGGGGGGCGAGGGGCTACACCTTC. Its translation is CASSIRGARGYTF.

This sequence joins TRBV30 and TRBJ2-1, with a possible D match to TRBD1 (5 bases). CDR1 is GTSNPN and CDR2 is SVGIG in the germline V gene (reference sequence). Trimming took off 1 base at V and 5 bases at J, with 9 bases between the two ends. There are 13 residues in the CDR3. CDR3 in DNA: TGTGCCTGGAGTGCCGACAGAAACAATGAGCAGTTCTTC. The encoded protein is CAWSADRNNEQFF.

This rearrangement joins TRBV5-4 to TRBJ2-7, with TRBD1 matching 8 bases. The length of the CDR3 is 15 residues. Trimming at V came to 0 bases and at J to 1 base, leaving 3 bases not matched to a gene. CDR1 is SGHNT and CDR2 is YYREEE in the germline V gene (reference sequence). The CDR3 nucleotides are TGTGCCAGCAGCTTGGGGACAGGGCGGTCCTACGAGCAGTACTTC. Protein: CASSLGTGRSYEQYF. The full variable domain, completed using reference TRBV5-4 and TRBJ2-7, is ETGVTQSPTHLIKTRGQQVTLRCSSQSGHNTVSWYQQALGQGPQFIFQYYREEENGRGNFPPRFSGLQFPNYSSELNVNALELDDSALYLCASSLGTGRSYEQYFGPGTRLTVT.

The chain has TRBV6-1 and TRBJ2-7; TRBD1 aligns across 7 bases. This CDR3 has 15 amino acids. Germline V gene sequence: CDR1 MNHNS, CDR2 SASEGT. Trimming at V came to 2 bases and at J to 3 bases, leaving 7 bases not matched to a gene. CDR3 in amino acids: CASSELGQNIYEQYF. CDR3 nucleotide sequence: TGTGCCAGCAGTGAATTGGGACAGAATATCTACGAGCAGTACTTC.

This chain connects TRBV7-6 to TRBJ1-4; maybe TRBD1 (5 bases). This CDR3 is built from 13 residues. Trimming removed 4 bases from V and 8 bases from J, with 11 bases in between. Germline CDR1 reads SGHVS; CDR2 reads FNYEAQ. CDR3 sequence reads: CASSYGGKEKLFF. In DNA form, the CDR3 reads TGTGCCAGCAGCTATGGGGGGAAGGAAAAACTGTTTTTT.

The chain links TRBV12-3 or TRBV12-4 to TRBJ1-2; 7 bases agree with TRBD1. V lost 6 bases to trimming and J lost 6 bases; unmatched junction nucleotides: 4. This CDR3 is built from 12 residues. Here the CDR3 reads CASRTGYHGYTF. The CDR3 nucleotides read TGTGCCAGCAGGACAGGGTACCATGGCTACACCTTC.

The CDR3 reads CASSYEPGGYEQYF. For the CDR3, the DNA is TGTGCCAGCAGTTACGAGCCAGGGGGCTACGAGCAGTACTTC. The V and J genes are TRBV6-6 and TRBJ2-7, with 7 bases matching TRBD1. CDR3 size: 14 residues. From germline, CDR1 is MNHNY and CDR2 SVGAGI (reference sequence). V lost 2 bases and J lost 3; bases outside the gene matches: 4.

The count of this clone is one. The gene calls are TRBV3-1 (or the pseudogene TRBV3-2) and TRBJ2-3; D is perhaps TRBD1 (6 bases). The CDR3 length is 13 residues. The ends were cut back, 2 bases at V and 6 bases at J, with 9 bases in the middle. Per germline, CDR1 LGHDT and CDR2 YNNKEL (reference sequence). CDR3 sequence reads: CASSQQGIDTQYF. The CDR3 coding sequence is TGTGCCAGCAGCCAACAGGGGATTGATACGCAGTATTTT.

This chain links TRBV4-1 with TRBJ2-1, with a possible D match to TRBD1 (6 bases). The CDR3 runs to 16 residues. The V end was cut by 2 bases, the J end by 4 bases, with 15 bases between. Germline lookup yields CDR1 MGHRA and CDR2 YSYEKL. Written as DNA, the CDR3 is TGCGCCAGCAGCCAACCAGGGGACACCAGATACAATGAGCAGTTCTTC. Protein product: CASSQPGDTRYNEQFF.

This chain connects TRBV12-3 or TRBV12-4 to TRBJ1-2; D uncertain. This CDR3 contains 13 residues. V was clipped by 8 bases and J by 7 bases, with 17 bases between them. The CDR3 is CASGSEALAGYTF. CDR3 nucleotides: TGTGCCAGCGGCTCCGAGGCGTTGGCTGGCTACACCTTC.